A selection of T cell receptor beta chains follows, all from one sample in a study of blood T cell repertoires in COVID-19. Some clones are missing from TCRdb's copy, which holds only in-frame ones; the method was immunoSEQ multiplex PCR. The sample has around 300,000 clones, roughly 88% seen once. The material sequenced was peripheral blood. The receptors were gathered from a woman in her twenties or thirties with active or convalescent COVID-19. Each CDR3 is given with its conserved first and last residue. D genes are given only for firm matches. Some rows have no size entry. The others give once, few or many, or a class for an expanded clone.

>TRBV24-1|TRBJ1-1|.|.
TGTGCCACCAGTGGGGCCGGGGTGGGTGACACTGAAGCTTTCTTT
CATSGAGVGDTEAFF
>TRBV5-6|TRBJ2-7|.|.
TGTGCCAGCAGTGATAGGAGCTCCTACGAGCAGTACTTC
CASSDRSSYEQYF
>TRBV19|TRBJ2-2|TRBD1|once
TGTGCCAGTAGTATCGGGACAGGGGGTACCGGGGAGCTGTTTTTT
CASSIGTGGTGELFF
>TRBV9|TRBJ1-6|TRBD1|.
TGTGCCAGCAGCGTAGGCGGGACAGGGGGCAGGGGTTCACCCCTCCACTTT
CASSVGGTGGRGSPLHF
>TRBV5-4|TRBJ1-1|.|.
TGTGCCAGCAGCGTAGACTTCCTGAACACTGAAGCTTTCTTT
CASSVDFLNTEAFF
>TRBV19|TRBJ2-3|TRBD1|.
TGTGCCAGTAGTATAACGACAGGGATTAGCACAGATACGCAGTATTTT
CASSITTGISTDTQYF
>TRBV2|TRBJ1-3|.|.
TGTGCCAGCAAAAGGATTTCAGGAAGCTCTGGAAACACCATATATTTT
CASKRISGSSGNTIYF
>TRBV6-1|TRBJ1-5|TRBD1|.
TGTGCCAGCAGTGCCATGGCGCAGGGGGCAGGTCAGCCCCAGCATTTT
CASSAMAQGAGQPQHF
>TRBV6-1|TRBJ2-3|.|.
TGTGCCAGCAGTGAGTGGAGGAACACAGATACGCAGTATTTT
CASSEWRNTDTQYF
>TRBV7-3|TRBJ1-3|.|.
TGTGCCAGCAGCTTTAGGTACAGGGAATCCTCTGGAAACACCATATATTTT
CASSFRYRESSGNTIYF
>TRBV5-5|TRBJ1-4|TRBD1|.
TGTGCCAGCAGCGAGGACAGGGGAAAGGGTGAAAAACTGTTTTTT
CASSEDRGKGEKLFF
>TRBV2|TRBJ1-2|.|few
TGTGCCAGCAGTGTGGGGCAGGGAGGCTATGGCTACACCTTC
CASSVGQGGYGYTF
>TRBV5-5|TRBJ2-2|.|.
TGTGCCAGCAGCTTGGACCCGGCGGGCACCGGGGAGCTGTTTTTT
CASSLDPAGTGELFF
>TRBV25-1|TRBJ2-2|.|.
TGTGCCAGCAGTGTATTCGGGAACACCGGGGAGCTGTTTTTT
CASSVFGNTGELFF
>TRBV11-2|TRBJ1-6|.|.
TGTGCCAGCAGCCCTGGGCCGAATTCACCCCTCCACTTT
CASSPGPNSPLHF
>TRBV2|TRBJ2-2|.|.
TGTGCCACCACTCTCGGGTTAAGGAACACCGGGGAGCTGTTTTTT
CATTLGLRNTGELFF
>TRBV19|TRBJ1-1|.|.
TGTGCCAGTAGTATGAGGCCGAACACTGAAGCTTTCTTT
CASSMRPNTEAFF
>TRBV28|TRBJ2-1|TRBD2|.
TGTGCCAGCAGTTTGGGCGGGGGGGCCTACAATGAGCAGTTCTTC
CASSLGGGAYNEQFF
>TRBV20-1|TRBJ2-3|TRBD2|.
TGCAGTGCTAGTGGGACTAGCGGGACCAGCACAGATACGCAGTATTTT
CSASGTSGTSTDTQYF
>TRBV18|TRBJ1-1|TRBD1|.
TGTGCCAGCTCACCACGAAATACAGGGGGGAACACTGAAGCTTTCTTT
CASSPRNTGGNTEAFF
>TRBV7-2|TRBJ2-1|TRBD2|.
TGTGCCAGCAGCTTAGCGAGTAGCGGGGGGACCTACAATGAGCAGTTCTTC
CASSLASSGGTYNEQFF
>TRBV4-3|TRBJ1-2|.|.
TGCGCCAGCAGCCAAGATTCGGCAGGAGGCTATGGCTACACCTTC
CASSQDSAGGYGYTF
>TRBV7-7|TRBJ2-1|.|.
TGTGCTAGCAGCTTAGCGCTCGGGGGTCACAATGAGCAGTTCTTC
CASSLALGGHNEQFF
>TRBV29-1|TRBJ2-5|.|.
TGCAGCGTTGCCCTTGGGGGAGGCGAGACCCAGTACTTC
CSVALGGGETQYF
>TRBV27|TRBJ2-1|TRBD2|.
TGTGCCAGCAGCTCCAGACTAGCGGGGAACAATGAGCAGTTCTTC
CASSSRLAGNNEQFF
>TRBV6-5|TRBJ1-3|TRBD1|.
TGTGCCAGCAGGTCAACAGGGGTGGCTGGAAACACCATATATTTT
CASRSTGVAGNTIYF
>TRBV5-4|TRBJ2-2|TRBD1|.
TGTGCCAGCAGTTTGAACAGGGGGCACACCGGGGAGCTGTTTTTT
CASSLNRGHTGELFF
>TRBV30|TRBJ2-3|TRBD1|.
TGTGCCTGGAGTGTACTGACAGGGAGAGGGTCGCAGTATTTT
CAWSVLTGRGSQYF
>TRBV5-1|TRBJ2-7|TRBD2|.
TGCGCCAGCAGCTTGAGGGCTAGCGGGGGGGCCGATTCCTACGAGCAGTACTTC
CASSLRASGGADSYEQYF
>TRBV28|TRBJ2-2|.|.
TGTGCCAGCAGTCTCGGACTGGTCGGGGAGCTGTTTTTT
CASSLGLVGELFF
>TRBV28|TRBJ1-6|.|.
TGTGCCAGCAGCCAGGGCCCTGCACCCCTCCACTTT
CASSQGPAPLHF
>TRBV4-2|TRBJ2-7|.|.
TGTGCCAGCAGCCAAGAGAGAACAGGGACCTACGAGCAGTACTTC
CASSQERTGTYEQYF
>TRBV6-2/TRBV6-3|TRBJ2-3|.|.
TGTGCCAGCAGTTACTCGGCCAGGAGGAGCACAGATACGCAGTATTTT
CASSYSARRSTDTQYF
>TRBV7-9|TRBJ2-3|TRBD1|.
TGTGCCAGCAGCCACCGGGACAGGGAGGGAGATACGCAGTATTTT
CASSHRDREGDTQYF
>TRBV6-2/TRBV6-3|TRBJ2-5|TRBD2|once
TGTGCCAGCAGTTACGATTGGCGGGGGGAGACCTCTTCCCGGGAGACCCAGTACTTC
CASSYDWRGETSSRETQYF
>TRBV7-9|TRBJ1-4|.|.
TGTGCCAGCAGCTTACGGGAGGGAGAAAAACTGTTTTTT
CASSLREGEKLFF
>TRBV29-1|TRBJ1-2|TRBD1|.
TGCAGCGTTGAAGGCGATAATCCGGGACAGGGAAACTATGGCTACACCTTC
CSVEGDNPGQGNYGYTF
>TRBV7-6|TRBJ2-5|.|.
TGTGCCAGCAGTAGTTCAGAGACCCAGTACTTC
CASSSSETQYF
>TRBV7-8|TRBJ2-3|.|.
TGTGCCAGCAGCGTTAGACGGGGGTCCACAGATACGCAGTATTTT
CASSVRRGSTDTQYF
>TRBV24-1|TRBJ2-6|TRBD2|.
TGTGCCACCAGTGATTTTGGTCGGGGGGGAACTGGGGCCAACGTCCTGACTTTC
CATSDFGRGGTGANVLTF
>TRBV18|TRBJ2-7|TRBD1|few
TGTGCCAGCTCACCCGCAGGGGGCGCGTACGAGCAGTACTTC
CASSPAGGAYEQYF